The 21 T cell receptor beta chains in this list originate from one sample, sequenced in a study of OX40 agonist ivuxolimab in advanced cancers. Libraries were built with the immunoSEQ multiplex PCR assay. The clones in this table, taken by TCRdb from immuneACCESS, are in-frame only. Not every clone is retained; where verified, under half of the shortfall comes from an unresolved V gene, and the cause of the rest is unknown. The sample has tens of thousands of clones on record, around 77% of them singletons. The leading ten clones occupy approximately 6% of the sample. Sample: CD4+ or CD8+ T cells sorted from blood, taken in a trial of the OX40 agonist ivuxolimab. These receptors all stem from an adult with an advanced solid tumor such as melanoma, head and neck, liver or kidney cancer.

In DNA, the CDR3 is TGCAGTGCGACGGAATACTACGAGCAGTACTTC. Its protein is CSATEYYEQYF. V and J are TRBV20-1 and TRBJ2-7; D not resolved. Trimming left V 6 bases short and J 3 bases short, with 9 bases between. This CDR3 comprises 11 residues. Germline CDR1 and CDR2: DFQATT and SNEGSKA (reference sequence).

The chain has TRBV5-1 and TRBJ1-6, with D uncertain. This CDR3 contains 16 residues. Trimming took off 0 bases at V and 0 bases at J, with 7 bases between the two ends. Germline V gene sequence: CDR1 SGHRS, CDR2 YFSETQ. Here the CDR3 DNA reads TGCGCCAGCAGCTTGGACGCGAGCTCCTATAATTCACCCCTCCACTTT. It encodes CASSLDASSYNSPLHF.

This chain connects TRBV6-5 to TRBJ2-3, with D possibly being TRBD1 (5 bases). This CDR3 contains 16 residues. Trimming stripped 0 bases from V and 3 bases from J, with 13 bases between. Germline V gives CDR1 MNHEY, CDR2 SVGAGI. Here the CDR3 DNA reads TGTGCCAGCAGTTACTCGAATCAGGGTGCGACAGATACGCAGTATTTT. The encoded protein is CASSYSNQGATDTQYF.

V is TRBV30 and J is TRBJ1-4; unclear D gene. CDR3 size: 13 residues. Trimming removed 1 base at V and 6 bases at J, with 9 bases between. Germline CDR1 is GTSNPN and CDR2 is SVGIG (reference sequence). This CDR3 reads CAWSAGSDEKLFF. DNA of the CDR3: TGTGCCTGGAGTGCCGGGTCCGATGAAAAACTGTTTTTT. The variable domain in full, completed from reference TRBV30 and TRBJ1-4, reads SQTIHQWPATLVQPVGSPLSLECTVEGTSNPNLYWYRQAAGRGLQLLFYSVGIGQISSEVPQNLSASRPQDRQFILSSKKLLLSDSGFYLCAWSAGSDEKLFFGSGTQLSVL.

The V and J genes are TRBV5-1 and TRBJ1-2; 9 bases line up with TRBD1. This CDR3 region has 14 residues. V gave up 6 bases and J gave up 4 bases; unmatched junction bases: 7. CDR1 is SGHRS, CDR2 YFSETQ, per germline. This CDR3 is CASTAQGAGYGYTF. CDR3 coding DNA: TGCGCCAGCACCGCACAGGGGGCTGGCTATGGCTACACCTTC.

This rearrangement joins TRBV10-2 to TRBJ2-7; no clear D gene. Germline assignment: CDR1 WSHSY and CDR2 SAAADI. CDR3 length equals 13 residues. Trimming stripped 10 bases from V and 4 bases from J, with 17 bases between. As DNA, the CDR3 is TGCGCCACCACTCGGGCTAAGGGATACGAGCAGTACTTC. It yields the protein CATTRAKGYEQYF.

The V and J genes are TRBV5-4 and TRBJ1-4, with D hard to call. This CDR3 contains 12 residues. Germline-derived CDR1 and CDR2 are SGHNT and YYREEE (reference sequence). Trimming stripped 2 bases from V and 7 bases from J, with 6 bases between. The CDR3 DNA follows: TGTGCCAGCAGCTTTGACGCTGAAAAACTGTTTTTT. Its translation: CASSFDAEKLFF.

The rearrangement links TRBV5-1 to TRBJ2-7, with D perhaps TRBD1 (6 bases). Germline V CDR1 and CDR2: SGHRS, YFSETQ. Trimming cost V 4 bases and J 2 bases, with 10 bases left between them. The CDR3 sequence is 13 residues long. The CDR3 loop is CASSLDRAYEQYF. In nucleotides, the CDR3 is TGCGCCAGCAGCCTGGACAGAGCCTACGAGCAGTACTTC.

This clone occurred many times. CDR3 sequence reads: CAWSARDSPNYGYTF. The DNA for the CDR3 is TGTGCCTGGAGTGCTCGGGACAGTCCTAACTATGGCTACACCTTC. This chain connects TRBV30 to TRBJ1-2; 7 nucleotides line up with TRBD1. CDR3 length: 15 residues. With V trimmed by 1 base and J by 0 bases, 5 bases remained unmatched. The germline CDR1 and CDR2 sequences are GTSNPN and SVGIG (reference sequence).

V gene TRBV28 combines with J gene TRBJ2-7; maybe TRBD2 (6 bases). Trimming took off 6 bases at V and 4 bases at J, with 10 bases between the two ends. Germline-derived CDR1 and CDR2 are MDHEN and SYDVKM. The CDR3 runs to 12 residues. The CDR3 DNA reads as TGTGCCAGCAGCCTGACTAGTTACGAGCAGTACTTC. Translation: CASSLTSYEQYF.

CDR3 nucleotides: TGCGCCAGCATCGGCAGCGGGGGCGGCGCCTACGAGCAGTACTTC. Translated, it gives CASIGSGGGAYEQYF. The chain recombines TRBV10-1 with TRBJ2-7; 8 bases map to TRBD2. This CDR3 has 15 residues. The germline V gene has CDR1 WNHNN and CDR2 SYGVQD (reference sequence). Trimming at V came to 7 bases and at J to 2 bases, leaving 10 bases not matched to a gene.

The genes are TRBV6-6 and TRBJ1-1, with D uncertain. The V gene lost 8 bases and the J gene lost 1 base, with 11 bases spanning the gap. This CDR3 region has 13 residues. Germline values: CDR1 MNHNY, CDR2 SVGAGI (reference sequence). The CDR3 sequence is CASSHTPNTEAFF. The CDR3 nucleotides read TGTGCCAGCTCCCACACGCCGAACACTGAAGCTTTCTTT.

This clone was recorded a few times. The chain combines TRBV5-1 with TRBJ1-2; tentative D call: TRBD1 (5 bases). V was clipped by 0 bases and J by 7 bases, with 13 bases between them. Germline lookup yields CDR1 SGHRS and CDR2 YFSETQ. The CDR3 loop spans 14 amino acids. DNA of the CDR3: TGCGCCAGCAGCTTGGCCGGGGCAGATCGTGGCTACACCTTC. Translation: CASSLAGADRGYTF.

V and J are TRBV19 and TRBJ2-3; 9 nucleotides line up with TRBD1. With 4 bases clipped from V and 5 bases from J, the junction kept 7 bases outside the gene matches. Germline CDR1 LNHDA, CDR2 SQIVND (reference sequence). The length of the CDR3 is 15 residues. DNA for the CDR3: TGTGCCAGTAGTAACTACAGGGGGCAAGGAGATACGCAGTATTTT. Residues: CASSNYRGQGDTQYF.

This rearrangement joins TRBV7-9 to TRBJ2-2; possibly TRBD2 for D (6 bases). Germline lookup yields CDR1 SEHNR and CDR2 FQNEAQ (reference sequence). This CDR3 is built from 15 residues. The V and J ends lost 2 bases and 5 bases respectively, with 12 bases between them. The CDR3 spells CASSLLATRTGELFF. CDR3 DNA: TGTGCCAGCAGCTTACTAGCGACTAGGACCGGGGAGCTGTTTTTT.

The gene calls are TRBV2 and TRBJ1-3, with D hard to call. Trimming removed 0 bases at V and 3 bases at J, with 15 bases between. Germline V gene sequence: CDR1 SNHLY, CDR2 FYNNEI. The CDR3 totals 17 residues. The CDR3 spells CASSEALRAVNGNTIYF. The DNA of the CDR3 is TGTGCCAGCAGTGAAGCGCTTCGGGCAGTGAATGGAAACACCATATATTTT.

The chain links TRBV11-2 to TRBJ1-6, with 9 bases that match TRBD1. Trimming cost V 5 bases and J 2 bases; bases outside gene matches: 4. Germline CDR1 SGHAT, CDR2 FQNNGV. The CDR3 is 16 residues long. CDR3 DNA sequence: TGTGCCAGCAGCCGACAGGGGGTAACCTATAATTCACCCCTCCACTTT. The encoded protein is CASSRQGVTYNSPLHF.

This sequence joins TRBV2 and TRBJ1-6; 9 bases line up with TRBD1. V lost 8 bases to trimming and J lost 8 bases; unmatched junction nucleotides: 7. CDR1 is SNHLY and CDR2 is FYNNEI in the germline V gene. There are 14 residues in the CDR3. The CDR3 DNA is TGTGCCAGCGGGGGACAGGGAGTTCATTCACCCCTCCACTTT. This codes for CASGGQGVHSPLHF.

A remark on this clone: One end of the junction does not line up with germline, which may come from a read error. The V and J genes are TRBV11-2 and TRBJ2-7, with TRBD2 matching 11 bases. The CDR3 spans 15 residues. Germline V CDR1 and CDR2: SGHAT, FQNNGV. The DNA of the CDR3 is TGTGCCAGCAGTTTAGCGGGAGGGGATCCCTACGAGCAGTACTTC. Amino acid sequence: CASSLAGGDPYEQYF.

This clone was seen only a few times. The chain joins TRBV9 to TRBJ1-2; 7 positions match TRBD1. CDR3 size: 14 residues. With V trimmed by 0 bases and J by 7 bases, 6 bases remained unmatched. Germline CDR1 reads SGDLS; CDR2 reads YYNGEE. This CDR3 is CASSVDRTGRGYTF. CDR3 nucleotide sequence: TGTGCCAGCAGCGTAGATAGGACAGGCCGTGGCTACACCTTC. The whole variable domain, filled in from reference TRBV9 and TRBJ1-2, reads DSGVTQTPKHLITATGQRVTLRCSPRSGDLSVYWYQQSLDQGLQFLIQYYNGEERAKGNILERFSAQQFPDLHSELNLSSLELGDSALYFCASSVDRTGRGYTFGSGTRLTVV.

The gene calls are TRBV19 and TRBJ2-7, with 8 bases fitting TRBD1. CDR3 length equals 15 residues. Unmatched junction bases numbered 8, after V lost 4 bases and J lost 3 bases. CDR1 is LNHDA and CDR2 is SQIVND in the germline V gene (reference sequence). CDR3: CASSTSTGASYEQYF. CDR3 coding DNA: TGTGCCAGTAGTACATCGACAGGGGCGAGCTACGAGCAGTACTTC.